This is a list of T cell receptor beta chains from one sample in a study of vaccination effects on CD4 cells after COVID-19. Here immunoSEQ multiplex PCR was the method, and the copy in TCRdb shows in-frame clones only, minus some. The sample contains roughly 29,000 clones, 65% of which appear only once. The antigens of these receptors remain unknown. This material consisted of CD4+ T cells from PBMCs cultured without peptide, taken before COVID-19 vaccination. These receptors were obtained from a human donor who received a COVID-19 vaccine. The CDR3 runs from the conserved cysteine through the conserved F or W. The D gene is left open where the match is weak. Not all rows give a size; the values are once, few, many and, for expanded clones, a class.

cdr3_aa cdr3_nt d_call v_call clone_size j_call
CASSAAAPYNEQFF TGTGCCAGCAGTGCGGCGGCCCCCTACAATGAGCAGTTCTTC - TRBV2 - TRBJ2-1
CASSTGGTNEKLFF TGCGCCAGCAGTACAGGGGGAACTAATGAAAAACTGTTTTTT TRBD1 TRBV10-2 few TRBJ1-4
CASSIQAGTTEAFF TGTGCCAGTAGTATTCAGGCAGGGACCACTGAAGCTTTCTTT - TRBV19 - TRBJ1-1
CASSFSSRREGPGELFF TGTGCCAGCAGCTTTTCGTCTAGGCGGGAGGGCCCCGGGGAGCTGTTTTTT TRBD2 TRBV11-3 - TRBJ2-2
CASRTGYQPQHF TGTGCCAGCAGGACAGGATACCAGCCCCAGCATTTT - TRBV12-3/TRBV12-4 few TRBJ1-5
CASSPHVQSYNEQFF TGTGCCAGTAGTCCTCATGTCCAATCCTACAATGAGCAGTTCTTC - TRBV19 - TRBJ2-1
CASSRWNTEAFF TGTGCCAGCAGCCGGTGGAACACTGAAGCTTTCTTT - TRBV6-5 few TRBJ1-1
CASSLGSLRDISYNEQFF TGTGCCAGCAGCTTGGGCTCACTCCGGGACATCTCCTACAATGAGCAGTTCTTC - TRBV5-6 - TRBJ2-1
CAAGRLVFHEQYF TGTGCCGCCGGGCGCCTAGTTTTCCACGAGCAGTACTTC - TRBV2 - TRBJ2-7
CASSAPPTDTQYF TGCGCCAGCAGCGCCCCCCCCACAGATACGCAGTATTTT - TRBV5-1 few TRBJ2-3
CASSLRGPSSYEQYF TGTGCCAGCAGCTTGCGCGGGCCTAGCTCCTACGAGCAGTACTTC - TRBV11-2 few TRBJ2-7
CASNAGEGQPQHF TGTGCCAGCAACGCAGGGGAAGGTCAGCCCCAGCATTTT - TRBV2 - TRBJ1-5
CASSFEGTIQFF TGTGCCAGCAGTTTTGAGGGGACGATCCAGTTCTTC - TRBV12-3/TRBV12-4 - TRBJ2-1
CSVEGGANYGYTF TGCAGCGTTGAAGGGGGGGCTAACTATGGCTACACCTTC - TRBV29-1 few TRBJ1-2
CASQKGGQETQYF TGTGCCAGTCAAAAGGGGGGACAAGAGACCCAGTACTTC - TRBV19 few TRBJ2-5
CASSPSGGRRTDTQYF TGTGCCAGCAGTCCTAGCGGGGGAAGACGCACAGATACGCAGTATTTT TRBD2 TRBV27 - TRBJ2-3
CASRDPTDRDSNQPQHF TGCGCCAGCAGGGATCCCACTGACAGGGATAGCAATCAGCCCCAGCATTTT TRBD1 TRBV10-1 - TRBJ1-5
CATTERADQETQYF TGTGCCACCACCGAAAGGGCGGACCAAGAGACCCAGTACTTC - TRBV10-3 - TRBJ2-5
CASSLVAFKTNTGELFF TGTGCCAGCAGCTTGGTGGCATTTAAAACGAACACCGGGGAGCTGTTTTTT - TRBV7-9 - TRBJ2-2
CASSPRGENEKLFF TGTGCCAGCTCACCTCGGGGGGAAAATGAAAAACTGTTTTTT - TRBV18 once TRBJ1-4
CASSRTSGGVSATQYF TGTGCCAGCAGTCGGACTAGCGGGGGGGTTAGTGCTACGCAGTATTTT TRBD2 TRBV25-1 - TRBJ2-3
CASSQDTSRGLVLEETQYF TGTGCCAGCAGCCAAGACACCTCCCGGGGACTAGTGCTGGAAGAGACCCAGTACTTC TRBD2 TRBV3-1/TRBV3-2 few TRBJ2-5
CASSSLYGYTF TGTGCCAGCAGTTCCTTATATGGCTACACCTTC - TRBV3-1/TRBV3-2 few TRBJ1-2
CAISGQDNQPQHF TGTGCCATCAGCGGACAGGACAATCAGCCCCAGCATTTT TRBD1 TRBV10-3 - TRBJ1-5
CASSLSSFDNEQFF TGTGCCAGCAGTTTATCTTCCTTTGACAATGAGCAGTTCTTC - TRBV27 - TRBJ2-1
CAISESPAGVGDTQYF TGTGCCATCAGTGAGTCCCCAGCGGGAGTGGGAGATACGCAGTATTTT TRBD2 TRBV10-3 - TRBJ2-3
CASSKARGGNEQFF TGTGCCAGCAGCAAAGCGCGGGGGGGTAATGAGCAGTTCTTC - TRBV21-1 - TRBJ2-1
CASSLAGFQWWTGGMNTEAFF TGCGCCAGCAGCTTGGCCGGATTTCAGTGGTGGACAGGGGGCATGAACACTGAAGCTTTCTTT TRBD1 TRBV5-1 - TRBJ1-1
CASSGFGASSYEQYF TGCGCCAGCAGTGGGTTTGGCGCCTCCTCCTACGAGCAGTACTTC - TRBV10-1 - TRBJ2-7
CASSLQGADEKLFF TGTGCCAGCAGCTTGCAAGGGGCCGATGAAAAACTGTTTTTT - TRBV5-4 - TRBJ1-4
CASSLWVRGNQPQHF TGTGCCAGCAGCTTATGGGTCAGGGGGAATCAGCCCCAGCATTTT TRBD1 TRBV5-6 few TRBJ1-5
CASSIFGQGYDEQFF TGTGCCAGTAGTATATTTGGACAGGGTTATGATGAGCAGTTCTTC TRBD1 TRBV19 - TRBJ2-1
CASALGGVAYEQYF TGTGCCAGTGCCCTTGGCGGGGTGGCCTACGAGCAGTACTTC - TRBV19 - TRBJ2-7
CASSQRFEGLVNEQFF TGCGCCAGCAGCCAAAGGTTCGAGGGTTTGGTCAATGAGCAGTTCTTC - TRBV4-1 - TRBJ2-1
CAISESGPGEGYTF TGTGCCATCAGTGAGTCGGGGCCCGGCGAGGGCTACACCTTC - TRBV10-3 few TRBJ1-2
CASSPVSSDPSYNEQFF TGTGCCAGCTCACCAGTTTCTTCTGACCCCTCCTACAATGAGCAGTTCTTC - TRBV18 medium-sized TRBJ2-1
CASSGREIYEQYF TGTGCCAGCAGCGGGCGGGAGATCTACGAGCAGTACTTC TRBD2 TRBV3-1/TRBV3-2 - TRBJ2-7
CASSPGLAGHFNTGELFF TGTGCCAGCAGTCCCGGACTAGCGGGGCATTTCAACACCGGGGAGCTGTTTTTT TRBD2 TRBV6-6 - TRBJ2-2
CASSPAKNIQYF TGTGCCAGCTCACCCGCCAAAAACATTCAGTACTTC - TRBV18 - TRBJ2-4
CASSLFEGRTDTQYF TGTGCCAGCAGCTTGTTCGAGGGTCGGACAGATACGCAGTATTTT - TRBV5-4 - TRBJ2-3
CASSQSGGNTEAFF TGCGCCAGCAGTCAATCGGGGGGAAACACTGAAGCTTTCTTT - TRBV23-1 few TRBJ1-1
CASSIGQGANQPQHF TGCGCCAGCAGCATCGGACAGGGGGCGAATCAGCCCCAGCATTTT TRBD1 TRBV5-1 - TRBJ1-5
CASSPTVGADYGYTF TGTGCCAGCTCCCCTACGGTGGGGGCAGACTATGGCTACACCTTC - TRBV18 - TRBJ1-2
CASSIARGGAYEQYF TGTGCCAGTAGTATAGCCCGGGGGGGCGCCTACGAGCAGTACTTC TRBD2 TRBV19 few TRBJ2-7
CASTQGAPETQYF TGTGCCAGCACCCAGGGGGCCCCAGAGACCCAGTACTTC TRBD1 TRBV2 - TRBJ2-5
CASSPGLAGGNGKKTQYF TGTGCCAGCTCACCAGGACTAGCGGGGGGAAATGGAAAAAAGACCCAGTACTTC TRBD2 TRBV18 - TRBJ2-5
CASGGQGYEQYF TGTGCCAGCGGGGGACAGGGGTACGAGCAGTACTTC TRBD1 TRBV6-5 - TRBJ2-7
CASSTAGYNEQFF TGTGCCAGTAGTACCGCGGGCTACAATGAGCAGTTCTTC - TRBV19 - TRBJ2-1
CASSLGPWDEQFF TGCGCCAGCAGTTTGGGCCCTTGGGATGAGCAGTTCTTC - TRBV5-1 - TRBJ2-1
CASSQGVFGRRMSPLHF TGCGCCAGCAGCCAAGGGGTGTTTGGCAGGCGTATGTCACCCCTCCACTTT - TRBV4-1 - TRBJ1-6
CASSLYRARQGESQPQHF TGTGCCAGCAGTCTCTATAGGGCTAGACAGGGGGAAAGCCAGCCCCAGCATTTT TRBD1 TRBV27 - TRBJ1-5
CASSLARASYGYTF TGCGCCAGCAGCTTGGCACGAGCGAGCTATGGCTACACCTTC - TRBV5-1 few TRBJ1-2
CASSLAGTFVGDEQFF TGCGCCAGCAGCTTGGCCGGGACCTTCGTGGGGGATGAGCAGTTCTTC - TRBV5-1 - TRBJ2-1
CASNIPSRGLSEKLFF TGTGCCAGCAATATCCCGAGCAGGGGGCTTAGCGAAAAACTGTTTTTT TRBD1 TRBV2 once TRBJ1-4
CASTPRAGGLREQYF TGTGCCAGCACCCCGAGGGCGGGAGGGCTACGGGAGCAGTACTTC TRBD2 TRBV18 - TRBJ2-7